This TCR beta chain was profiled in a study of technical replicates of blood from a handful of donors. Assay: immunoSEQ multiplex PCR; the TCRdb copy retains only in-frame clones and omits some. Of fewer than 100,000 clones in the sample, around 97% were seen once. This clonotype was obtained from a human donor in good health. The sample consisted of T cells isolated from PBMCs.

Written as DNA, the CDR3 is TGCGCCAGCAGCCAGGGGACAGGGATATCAGATACGCAGTATTTT. Its protein is CASSQGTGISDTQYF. J is TRBJ2-3 and V is TRBV4-1; the match to TRBD1 covers 9 bases. Per germline, CDR1 MGHRA and CDR2 YSYEKL. The CDR3 totals 15 residues. V lost 3 bases, J lost 4 bases, and 5 bases stayed unmatched.